This T cell receptor (beta chain) appears in the sequencing data of a study of Ad26.COV2.S vaccination and SARS-CoV-2 variants. Study summary: The COV1001 Ad26.COV2.S trial arm included the donor. Dosing was one shot or two shots 56 days apart. General study results and limits: Vaccinees and placebo recipients showed similar non-spike TCR breadth. Spike-specific responses of CD8+ and CD4+ T cells were reported to display substantial breadth after vaccination.

A note on this clone: What it binds is not known.

The protocol was immunoSEQ multiplex PCR, while the TCRdb copy is restricted to in-frame clones and leaves out a portion. Of hundreds of thousands of clones in the sample, roughly 90% were seen once. Regarding treatment: about 20 received Ad26.COV2.S at low or high dose, single or two shots; roughly five received placebo; per-sample allocation not given. The study sampled participants on day 63 after the first vaccine or placebo injection. CDR3 length equals 17 residues. Germline V gene sequence: CDR1 MNHNY, CDR2 SVGAGI (reference sequence). With V trimmed by 5 bases and J by 3 bases, 5 bases remained unmatched.

This chain joins TRBV6-6 and TRBJ2-2; 14 bases map to TRBD2. Material: peripheral blood, obtained in a trial of Ad26.COV2.S vaccine versus placebo. The sequence was obtained from a person aged 18-60 years who received the Ad26.COV2.S COVID-19 vaccine or a placebo. Here the CDR3 DNA reads TGTGCCAGCAGTCGGACTAGCGGGGGGACCTACACCGGGGAGCTGTTTTTT. This encodes CASSRTSGGTYTGELFF.